The 30 T cell receptor beta chains presented below share a single source sample, sequenced in a study of early T cells in non-severe SARS-CoV-2 infection. TCRdb used MiXCR to reprocess the 5' RACE reads, holding one entry per CDR3 protein. The data show more than 85,000 distinct CDR3 sequences, roughly 17% seen once. The specimen sequenced was whole blood. These receptors originate from an adult who was a healthcare worker with PCR-confirmed SARS-CoV-2 infection or an uninfected control (not recorded which).

The chain combines TRBV5-6 with TRBJ1-1; the D gene is possibly TRBD1 (6 bases). V lost 10 bases, J lost 1 base, and 17 bases lay in between. This CDR3 comprises 14 residues. Germline V gives CDR1 SGHDT, CDR2 YYEEEE. The CDR3 region is CAGGRAGQNTEAFF. CDR3 nucleotide sequence: TGTGCCGGGGGCAGGGCAGGACAGAACACTGAAGCTTTCTTT.

This clonotype was observed a handful of times. The chain uses TRBV5-4 and TRBJ2-2; 8 bases fit TRBD2. V trimming: 4 bases; J trimming: 5 bases; junction bases outside the gene matches: 16. Germline V gene lookup returns CDR1 SGHNT and CDR2 YYREEE (reference sequence). This CDR3 is built from 18 residues. CDR3 DNA: TGTGCCAGCAGCGATATCACGGCGGTAGCGGGAAGGACCGGGGAGCTGTTTTTT. Amino acids: CASSDITAVAGRTGELFF.

This chain uses TRBV7-9 with TRBJ2-3; D may match TRBD1 or TRBD2 (6 bases each). The CDR3 consists of 17 residues. Between the trimmed V and J ends, which lost 6 bases and 2 bases, there was a span of 21 bases. Per the germline V gene, CDR1 is SEHNR and CDR2 is FQNEAQ (reference sequence). CDR3 bases: TGTGCCAGCAGTCAATCCCGGGGGCTAGCCCTCACAGATACGCAGTATTTT. The encoded protein is CASSQSRGLALTDTQYF.

This clonotype was counted a few times. The chain uses TRBV12-3 or TRBV12-4 and TRBJ2-1; 11 bases align to TRBD1. The V and J ends lost 0 bases and 7 bases, in that order; junction bases with no gene match: 5. The CDR3 is made up of 16 amino acids. In nucleotides, the CDR3 is TGTGCCAGCAGTTTAGCGGACAGGGGGCGCAGGAATGAGCAGTTCTTC. It encodes CASSLADRGRRNEQFF.

This clonotype was observed a handful of times. The chain links TRBV12-3 or TRBV12-4 to TRBJ2-1, with D maybe TRBD1 (6 bases). V was trimmed by 3 bases and J by 3 bases, leaving 9 bases between them. This CDR3 is built from 14 residues. DNA of the CDR3: TGTGCCAGCAGTTTTGAGGGGGACTACAATGAGCAGTTCTTC. This sequence encodes CASSFEGDYNEQFF.

A few counts support this clonotype. V is TRBV2 and J is TRBJ2-2; D perhaps matches TRBD1 (6 bases). Trimming stripped 6 bases from V and 7 bases from J, with 12 bases between. Per the germline V gene, CDR1 is SNHLY and CDR2 is FYNNEI. The CDR3 has 13 residues. The CDR3 sequence: CASRKQGNGELFF. In DNA, the CDR3 is TGTGCCAGCAGAAAACAGGGTAACGGGGAGCTGTTTTTT.

The chain uses TRBV5-1 and TRBJ1-1; the D gene is possibly TRBD1 (6 bases). The V end was cut by 1 base, the J end by 3 bases, with 13 bases between. Per the germline V gene, CDR1 is SGHRS and CDR2 is YFSETQ. CDR3 length equals 15 residues. In DNA, the CDR3 is TGCGCCAGCAGCTTGTTCGCAGGGGAGGACACTGAAGCTTTCTTT. It translates to CASSLFAGEDTEAFF.

This clonotype was seen a few times. The V call is TRBV5-4, the J call TRBJ1-1, with 9 nucleotides matching TRBD1. The germline gives CDR1 SGHNT, CDR2 YYREEE (reference sequence). CDR3 length equals 15 residues. Unmatched junction bases numbered 4, after V lost 0 bases and J lost 4 bases. The CDR3, as DNA: TGTGCCAGCAGCTTGGCGGGACAGGGACCCACTGAAGCTTTCTTT. Protein product: CASSLAGQGPTEAFF.

This clonotype was seen more than once but under ten times. J is TRBJ1-1 and V is TRBV10-3; no clear D. The V end lost 11 bases, the J end lost 0 bases, and 13 bases lay between the germline ends. This CDR3 is 13 amino acids long. CDR1 and CDR2 (germline): ENHRY, SYGVKD. The CDR3 loop reads CAAKLSLNTEAFF. The CDR3 DNA sequence: TGTGCCGCGAAATTGTCCCTGAACACTGAAGCTTTCTTT.

V is TRBV3-1 and J is TRBJ2-4; D gene unclear. From germline, CDR1 is LGHDT and CDR2 YNNKEL (reference sequence). V gave up 1 base and J gave up 0 bases, with 13 bases separating them. This CDR3 has 17 amino acids. CDR3 in DNA: TGTGCCAGCAGCCAAGGGGCCGCAGTCTTAGCCAAAAACATTCAGTACTTC. This encodes CASSQGAAVLAKNIQYF.

The chain has TRBV20-1 and TRBJ1-1, with TRBD1 as a possible D gene (6 bases). The V end lost 2 bases, the J end lost 3 bases, and 13 bases lay between the germline ends. Germline loops: CDR1 DFQATT, CDR2 SNEGSKA (reference sequence). CDR3 length: 14 residues. This chain's CDR3 is CSARLGARDTEAFF. The DNA for the CDR3 is TGCAGTGCTAGATTGGGGGCGAGGGACACTGAAGCTTTCTTT.

This chain uses TRBV7-9 with TRBJ2-1; D is tentatively TRBD1 or TRBD2 (5 bases each). V was cut by 11 bases and J by 7 bases, with 6 bases left in between. Per germline, CDR1 SEHNR and CDR2 FQNEAQ (reference sequence). CDR3 length equals 9 residues. CDR3 sequence reads: CAGGNEQFF. CDR3 coding DNA: TGTGCCGGGGGAAATGAGCAGTTCTTC.

This clonotype was counted between two and nine times. The chain is built from TRBV29-1 and TRBJ2-3, with 11 bases identical to TRBD2. The junction had 5 bases not matched to a gene; V was cut back by 6 bases and J by 3 bases. In germline, CDR1 is SQVTM, CDR2 ANQGSEA. The CDR3 consists of 14 residues. DNA of the CDR3: TGCAGCGTAACTAGCGGGAGAGGGACAGATACGCAGTATTTT. It translates to CSVTSGRGTDTQYF.

In this sample, this clonotype turned up a few times. This sequence joins TRBV12-3 or TRBV12-4 and TRBJ1-1; D gene unclear. This CDR3 comprises 12 residues. V was trimmed by 8 bases and J by 3 bases, leaving 10 bases between them. CDR3 residues: CASSQKDTEAFF. CDR3 in DNA: TGTGCCAGCTCTCAAAAGGACACTGAAGCTTTCTTT.

This chain connects TRBV7-9 to TRBJ2-1; 10 bases fit TRBD2. Germline values: CDR1 SEHNR, CDR2 FQNEAQ (reference sequence). V trimming: 5 bases; J trimming: 11 bases; junction bases outside the gene matches: 12. This CDR3 has 15 residues. The CDR3 loop reads CASSLQRGGPNQQFF. The DNA of the CDR3 is TGTGCCAGCAGCCTCCAGCGGGGGGGCCCGAATCAGCAGTTCTTC.

This clonotype was counted only a few times. The V and J genes are TRBV20-1 and TRBJ2-1, with D tentatively TRBD2 (7 bases). Trimming shortened V by 3 bases and J by 5 bases, and 17 bases separated the two germline ends. The germline V gene has CDR1 DFQATT and CDR2 SNEGSKA (reference sequence). The CDR3 contains 15 residues. CDR3 nucleotides: TGCAGTGCTAGCTCCGGGACACGGGGGGACAATGAGCAGTTCTTC. This codes for CSASSGTRGDNEQFF.

This clonotype occurred many times. The chain has TRBV7-2 and TRBJ2-3; no reliable D call. V gave up 4 bases and J gave up 0 bases, with 14 bases separating them. This CDR3 contains 16 residues. Germline V gene lookup returns CDR1 SGHTA and CDR2 FQGNSA. The DNA for the CDR3 is TGTGCCAGCAGCTCTATTGGCGCAGCGAGCACAGATACGCAGTATTTT. Translating gives CASSSIGAASTDTQYF.

The chain uses TRBV19 and TRBJ2-2; TRBD2 matches 9 bases. CDR1 is LNHDA, CDR2 SQIVND, per germline (reference sequence). This CDR3 has 14 amino acids. V lost 8 bases to trimming and J lost 6 bases; unmatched junction nucleotides: 7. The CDR3 reads CASDLAGRAGELFF. In DNA, the CDR3 is TGTGCCAGTGATCTAGCGGGGAGAGCCGGGGAGCTGTTTTTT.

In this sample, this clonotype turned up many times. The genes are TRBV12-3 or TRBV12-4 and TRBJ2-5; 8 bases match TRBD1. J lost 3 bases, V lost 5 bases, and 2 bases had no gene match. There are 13 residues in the CDR3. CDR3 DNA: TGTGCCAGCAGTCAACAGGGGGAAGAGACCCAGTACTTC. Translated, it gives CASSQQGEETQYF.

This clonotype was picked up a small number of times. This CDR3 reads CASSEENRGEKLFF. DNA for the CDR3: TGTGCCAGCAGTGAAGAAAACAGGGGAGAAAAACTGTTTTTT. The V gene is TRBV2, the J gene TRBJ1-4; 7 bases fit TRBD1. Per germline, CDR1 SNHLY and CDR2 FYNNEI. The V and J ends lost 1 base and 8 bases, in that order; junction bases with no gene match: 4. The CDR3 totals 14 residues.

This clonotype was counted many times. The CDR3 reads CASSYRGQGDEQYF. The CDR3 DNA is TGTGCCAGCAGTTACAGGGGTCAGGGCGACGAGCAGTACTTC. This chain links TRBV7-8 with TRBJ2-7; TRBD1 matches 7 bases. With 6 bases clipped from V and 5 bases from J, the junction kept 10 bases outside the gene matches. The CDR3 is made up of 14 amino acids. Per the germline V gene, CDR1 is SGHVS and CDR2 is FQNEAQ.

The V gene is TRBV3-1, the J gene TRBJ2-1, with D hard to call. Germline loops: CDR1 LGHDT, CDR2 YNNKEL (reference sequence). Between the trimmed V and J ends, which lost 0 bases and 3 bases, there was a span of 12 bases. The CDR3 spans 16 residues. In DNA form, the CDR3 reads TGTGCCAGCAGCCAAGACCGTTCGGTCTTCTACAATGAGCAGTTCTTC. Amino acid sequence: CASSQDRSVFYNEQFF.

This clonotype was recorded once. This chain connects TRBV28 to TRBJ2-7; tentative D call: TRBD2 (6 bases). With 4 bases removed from V and 0 bases from J, the gap between germline ends came to 10 bases. This CDR3 is built from 14 residues. Germline V CDR1 and CDR2: MDHEN, SYDVKM. CDR3: CASSSRDFSYEQYF. The CDR3 DNA reads TGTGCCAGCAGTTCGCGGGACTTCTCCTACGAGCAGTACTTC.

The genes are TRBV28 and TRBJ1-2, with D unresolved. The CDR3 runs 14 residues. Germline V gives CDR1 MDHEN, CDR2 SYDVKM. The V end lost 7 bases, the J end lost 1 base, and 13 bases lay between the germline ends. In nucleotides, the CDR3 is TGTGCCAGCACCCCGACTACCCTTAACTATGGCTACACCTTC. Translation: CASTPTTLNYGYTF.

This clonotype was observed a few times. J is TRBJ1-1 and V is TRBV5-4, with D hard to call. Germline CDR1 SGHNT, CDR2 YYREEE (reference sequence). This CDR3 has 15 amino acids. Trimming removed 6 bases from V and 1 base from J, with 16 bases in between. This CDR3 reads CASNVDLYKNTEAFF. The CDR3 DNA sequence: TGTGCCAGCAACGTCGATTTATACAAGAACACTGAAGCTTTCTTT.

The chain has TRBV5-5 and TRBJ2-1, with 7 bases aligning to TRBD1. The CDR3 runs 15 residues. The trim removed 4 bases at V and 4 bases at J, leaving 8 bases unmatched. The V gene's germline CDR1 is SGHKS and CDR2 YYEKEE (reference sequence). DNA for the CDR3: TGTGCCAGCAGCCCCTACCAGGGACAGTACAATGAGCAGTTCTTC. Translating gives CASSPYQGQYNEQFF.

The chain employs TRBV28 and TRBJ1-1; the D is unclear. Germline V lookup: CDR1 MDHEN, CDR2 SYDVKM. The V end was cut by 8 bases, the J end by 4 bases, with 14 bases between. The length of the CDR3 is 13 residues. CDR3 loop: CASCFFWGTEAFF. The CDR3 DNA reads as TGTGCCAGCTGCTTTTTTTGGGGCACTGAAGCTTTCTTT. Full variable domain (outside the CDR3, taken from reference TRBV28 and TRBJ1-1): DVKVTQSSRYLVKRTGEKVFLECVQDMDHENMFWYRQDPGLGLRLIYFSYDVKMKEKGDIPEGYSVSREKKERFSLILESASTNQTSMYLCASCFFWGTEAFFGQGTRLTVV.

This clonotype has just a few counts. The V and J genes are TRBV21-1 and TRBJ1-1. TRBV21-1 is an annotated pseudogene. The CDR3 spans 12 residues. CDR3 in amino acids: CASSKVRAEAFF. CDR3 DNA sequence: TGTGCCAGCAGCAAGGTAAGGGCTGAAGCTTTCTTT.

The chain employs TRBV7-9 and TRBJ2-7, with unresolved D. Trimming took off 3 bases at V and 1 base at J, with 13 bases between the two ends. The V gene's germline CDR1 is SEHNR and CDR2 FQNEAQ (reference sequence). The CDR3 extends over 15 amino acids. The CDR3 is CASSFPGPPSYEQYF. CDR3 DNA sequence: TGTGCCAGCAGCTTTCCGGGCCCACCGTCCTACGAGCAGTACTTC. Filled out from reference TRBV7-9 and TRBJ2-7, the complete variable domain reads DTGVSQNPRHKITKRGQNVTFRCDPISEHNRLYWYRQTLGQGPEFLTYFQNEAQLEKSRLLSDRFSAERPKGSFSTLEIQRTEQGDSAMYLCASSFPGPPSYEQYFGPGTRLTVT.

The V gene is TRBV18, the J gene TRBJ2-1; 12 bases are a match to TRBD2. The CDR3 is made up of 17 amino acids. V lost 4 bases, J lost 7 bases, and 11 bases stayed unmatched. CDR1 is KGHSH, CDR2 LQKENI, per germline. The CDR3 protein is CASSLSQTSGSNNEQFF. For the CDR3, the DNA is TGTGCCAGCTCACTCAGCCAGACTAGCGGGAGTAATAATGAGCAGTTCTTC.